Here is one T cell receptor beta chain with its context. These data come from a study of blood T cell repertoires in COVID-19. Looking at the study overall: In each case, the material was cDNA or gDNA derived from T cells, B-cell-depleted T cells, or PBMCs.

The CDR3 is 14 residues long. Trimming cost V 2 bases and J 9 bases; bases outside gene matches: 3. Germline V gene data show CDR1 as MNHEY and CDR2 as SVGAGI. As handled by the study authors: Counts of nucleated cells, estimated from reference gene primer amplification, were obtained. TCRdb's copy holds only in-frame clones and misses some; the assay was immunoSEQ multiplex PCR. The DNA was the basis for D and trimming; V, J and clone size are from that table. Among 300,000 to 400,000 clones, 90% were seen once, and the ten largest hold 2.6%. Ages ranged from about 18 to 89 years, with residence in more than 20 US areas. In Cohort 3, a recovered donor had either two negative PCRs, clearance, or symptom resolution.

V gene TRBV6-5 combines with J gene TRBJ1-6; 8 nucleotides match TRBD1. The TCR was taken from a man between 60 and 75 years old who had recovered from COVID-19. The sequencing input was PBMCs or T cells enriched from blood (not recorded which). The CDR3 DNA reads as TGTGCCAGCAGTTACGCAGGGGGCCTTTCACCCCTCCACTTT. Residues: CASSYAGGLSPLHF.